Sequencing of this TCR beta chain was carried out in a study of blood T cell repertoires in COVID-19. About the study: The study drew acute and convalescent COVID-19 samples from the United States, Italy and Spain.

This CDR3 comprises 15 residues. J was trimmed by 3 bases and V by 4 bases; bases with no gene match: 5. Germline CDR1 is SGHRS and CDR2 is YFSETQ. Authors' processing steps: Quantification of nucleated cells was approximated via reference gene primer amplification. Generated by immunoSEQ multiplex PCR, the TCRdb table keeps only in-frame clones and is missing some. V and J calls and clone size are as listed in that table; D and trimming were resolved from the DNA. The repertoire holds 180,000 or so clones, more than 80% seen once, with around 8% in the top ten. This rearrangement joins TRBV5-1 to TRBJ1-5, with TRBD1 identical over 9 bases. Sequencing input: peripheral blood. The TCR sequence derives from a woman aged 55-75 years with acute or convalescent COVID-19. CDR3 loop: CASSTGQGTNQPQHF. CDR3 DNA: TGCGCCAGCAGCACCGGACAGGGGACCAATCAGCCCCAGCATTTT.